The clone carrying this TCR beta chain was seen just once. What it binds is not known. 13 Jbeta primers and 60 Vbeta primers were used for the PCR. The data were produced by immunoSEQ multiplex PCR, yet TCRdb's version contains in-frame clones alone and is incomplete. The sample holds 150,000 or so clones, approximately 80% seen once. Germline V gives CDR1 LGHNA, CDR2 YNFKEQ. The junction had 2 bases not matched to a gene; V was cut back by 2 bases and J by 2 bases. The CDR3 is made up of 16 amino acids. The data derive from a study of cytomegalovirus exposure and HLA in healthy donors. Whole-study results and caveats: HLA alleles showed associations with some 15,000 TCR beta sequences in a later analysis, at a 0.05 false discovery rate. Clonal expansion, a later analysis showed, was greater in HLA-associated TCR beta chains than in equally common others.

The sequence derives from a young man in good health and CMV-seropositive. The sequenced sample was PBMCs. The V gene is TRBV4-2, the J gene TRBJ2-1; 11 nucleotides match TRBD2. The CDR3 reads CASSQSTSGTYNEQFF. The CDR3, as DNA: TGTGCCAGCAGCCAATCGACTAGCGGGACCTACAATGAGCAGTTCTTC.